One and the same sample provided the 7 T cell receptor beta chains below, sequenced in a study of cytomegalovirus exposure and HLA in healthy donors. The study ran its PCR with 60 Vbeta and 13 Jbeta primers. The data were produced by immunoSEQ multiplex PCR, yet TCRdb's version contains in-frame clones alone and is incomplete. The table lists about 130,000 clones, about 78% of them singletons. Sequencing was performed on PBMCs. The receptors stem from a man aged 45-65 years in good health and CMV-seronegative.

The chain recombines TRBV2 with TRBJ1-1, with 12 bases identical to TRBD1. Per the germline V gene, CDR1 is SNHLY and CDR2 is FYNNEI. The CDR3 extends over 14 amino acids. With V trimmed by 4 bases and J by 5 bases, 2 bases remained unmatched. The CDR3 DNA sequence: TGTGCCAGCAGTGGGGACAGGGGGCGGACTGAAGCTTTCTTT. It encodes CASSGDRGRTEAFF. The full variable domain, in which reference TRBV2 and TRBJ1-1 provide the parts outside the CDR3, is EPEVTQTPSHQVTQMGQEVILRCVPISNHLYFYWYRQILGQKVEFLVSFYNNEISEKSEIFDDQFSVERPDGSNFTLKIRSTKLEDSAMYFCASSGDRGRTEAFFGQGTRLTVV.

This clone was counted between two and nine times. The V gene is TRBV7-3, the J gene TRBJ2-1; the match to TRBD2 covers 12 bases. Germline loops: CDR1 SGHTA, CDR2 FQGTGA. The V gene end was trimmed by 5 bases and the J gene end by 9 bases; junction bases not matched to a gene: 5. The CDR3 has 14 amino acids. This chain's CDR3 is CASSLSTSGGEQFF. CDR3 coding DNA: TGTGCCAGCAGCCTTTCGACTAGCGGGGGTGAGCAGTTCTTC.

The chain uses TRBV7-2 and TRBJ1-1, with D perhaps matching TRBD1 (5 bases). The CDR3 is made up of 15 amino acids. Trimming left V 4 bases short and J 4 bases short, with 16 bases between. CDR1 is SGHTA, CDR2 FQGNSA, per germline. CDR3 nucleotides: TGTGCCAGCAGCTCGGGCTGGGGGAGGGGCACTGAAGCTTTCTTT. Its protein product is CASSSGWGRGTEAFF.

Concerning this clone itself: The sample contains more than one DNA sequence encoding this CDR3. The chain joins TRBV5-1 to TRBJ1-2; D ambiguous. The V gene lost 0 bases and the J gene lost 0 bases, with 3 bases spanning the gap. This CDR3 has 13 residues. Germline CDR1 and CDR2: SGHRS and YFSETQ. The CDR3 loop is CASSLDSNYGYTF. Written as DNA, the CDR3 is TGCGCCAGCAGCTTGGACTCTAACTATGGCTACACCTTC.

The chain employs TRBV5-1 and TRBJ2-3; possibly TRBD1 for D (5 bases). Deletions cut 4 bases from V and 1 base from J, with 10 bases between. The CDR3 has 14 amino acids. Germline V gene lookup returns CDR1 SGHRS and CDR2 YFSETQ. For the CDR3, the DNA is TGCGCCAGCAGCCCAATAGGGGGCACAGATACGCAGTATTTT. It translates to CASSPIGGTDTQYF.

The rearrangement joins TRBV2 to TRBJ2-1; TRBD2 aligns across 11 bases. CDR1 and CDR2 (germline): SNHLY, FYNNEI. V dropped 7 bases and J dropped 4; count of bases not matched to a gene: 6. The CDR3 is made up of 15 amino acids. CDR3 loop: CASMGTSGPYNEQFF. The CDR3 DNA is TGTGCCAGCATGGGGACTAGCGGTCCGTACAATGAGCAGTTCTTC.

V gene TRBV7-8 combines with J gene TRBJ2-4; D is perhaps TRBD1 (5 bases). V was cut by 0 bases and J by 4 bases, with 16 bases left in between. In germline, CDR1 is SGHVS, CDR2 FQNEAQ. This CDR3 is 17 amino acids long. CDR3 amino acids: CASSLAWSVGPKNIQYF. The CDR3 DNA follows: TGTGCCAGCAGCTTAGCTTGGTCAGTGGGGCCTAAAAACATTCAGTACTTC.